This TCR beta chain was sequenced during a study of T cell responses to AZD1222 COVID-19 vaccine. A remark on this clone: Its cognate antigen is unknown.

Trimming at V came to 5 bases and at J to 4 bases, leaving 7 bases not matched to a gene. The length of the CDR3 is 15 residues. Germline V gene lookup returns CDR1 LGHNT and CDR2 FRNRAP. Pooled in the analysis were second doses at about 4 or about 12 weeks. TCRdb's table, derived via immunoSEQ multiplex PCR, lists solely in-frame clones and lacks some. This table has about 170,000 clones, around 88% appearing once. The study's findings and limits: Spike-specific TCR breadth and depth went up after people got two AZD1222 doses. White British donors predominated, females outnumbered males, and clonal diversity was possibly underestimated. In all cases, repertoires were sampled only after the peak T cell response.

The chain is built from TRBV12-5 and TRBJ1-3; 8 positions agree with TRBD1. The starting material was peripheral blood, obtained 28 days after the second AZD1222 dose. The clonotype originates from an adult who received the AZD1222 COVID-19 vaccine. Here the CDR3 DNA reads TGTGCTAGTGGTAGAATTGGACAGGGAGGAAACACCATATATTTT. As protein: CASGRIGQGGNTIYF.